This T cell receptor beta chain was documented in a study of blood T cell repertoires in COVID-19. Study-level background: Acute and convalescent COVID-19 samples came from the United States, Italy and Spain.

The repertoire was sequenced with immunoSEQ multiplex PCR; TCRdb's copy has only in-frame clones and lacks some. The sample includes roughly 390,000 clones, 85% of them seen just once. The CDR3 extends over 14 amino acids. The germline V and J ends were trimmed by 5 bases and 0 bases, with 8 bases remaining between them. Germline-derived CDR1 and CDR2 are MDHEN and SYDVKM. The material sequenced was peripheral blood. This chain connects TRBV28 to TRBJ1-3, with D uncertain. This sequence originates from a woman under 30 with acute or convalescent COVID-19. As DNA, the CDR3 is TGTGCCAGCAGTGTCCCCCGCTCTGGAAACACCATATATTTT. This translates into CASSVPRSGNTIYF.